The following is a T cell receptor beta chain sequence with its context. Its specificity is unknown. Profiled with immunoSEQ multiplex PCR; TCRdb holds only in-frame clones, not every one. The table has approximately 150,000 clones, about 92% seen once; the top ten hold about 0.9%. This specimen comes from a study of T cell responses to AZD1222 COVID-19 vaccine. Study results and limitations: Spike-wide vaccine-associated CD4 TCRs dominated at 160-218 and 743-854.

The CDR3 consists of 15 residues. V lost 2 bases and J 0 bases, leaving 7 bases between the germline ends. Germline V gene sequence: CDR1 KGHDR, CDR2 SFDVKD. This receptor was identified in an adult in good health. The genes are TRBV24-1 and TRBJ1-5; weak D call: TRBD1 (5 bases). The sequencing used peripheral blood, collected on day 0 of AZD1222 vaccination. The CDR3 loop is CATSDYRNSNQPQHF. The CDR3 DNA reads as TGTGCCACCAGTGATTACAGGAATAGCAATCAGCCCCAGCATTTT.